This is a list of T cell receptor beta chains from one sample in a study of T cells after yellow fever vaccination. TCRdb processed the 5' RACE reads anew with MiXCR; each CDR3 protein has one entry. The sample carries approximately 510,000 distinct CDR3 sequences, 21% recorded once. The sample in question was PBMCs, obtained less than 25 days after the first yellow fever vaccination. These receptors all come from a man younger than 35 who received the YFV17D yellow fever vaccine. Each CDR3 is given with its conserved first and last residue. D genes are given only for firm matches. Some rows have no size entry. The others give once, few or many, or a class for an expanded clone.

D: -
V: TRBV6-1
size: -
J: TRBJ1-1
CDR3: CASSSTRTAEAFF
DNA: TGTGCCAGCAGCAGCACCCGGACGGCTGAAGCTTTCTTT

D: TRBD1
V: TRBV11-2
size: few
J: TRBJ1-6
CDR3: CASSLLPTGSSYNSPLHF
DNA: TGTGCCAGCAGCTTATTACCGACAGGGAGCTCCTATAATTCACCCCTCCACTTT

D: -
V: TRBV7-9
size: many
J: TRBJ2-5
CDR3: CASSRSGREETQYF
DNA: TGTGCCAGCAGCCGTTCAGGACGGGAAGAGACCCAGTACTTC

D: TRBD1
V: TRBV4-1
size: -
J: TRBJ1-4
CDR3: CASSQAEDRSRGELFF
DNA: TGCGCCAGCAGCCAAGCCGAGGACAGGTCGCGGGGAGAACTGTTTTTT

D: TRBD1
V: TRBV12-5
size: few
J: TRBJ2-2
CDR3: CASGLGTGGRNTGELFF
DNA: TGTGCTAGTGGTTTGGGGACAGGCGGCCGTAACACCGGGGAGCTGTTTTTT

D: TRBD2
V: TRBV11-2
size: -
J: TRBJ2-7
CDR3: CASSSSSGGSYEQYF
DNA: TGTGCCAGCAGCTCGTCTAGCGGGGGCTCCTACGAGCAGTACTTC

D: -
V: TRBV12-3/TRBV12-4
size: many
J: TRBJ2-2
CDR3: CASSRAGELFF
DNA: TGTGCCAGCAGCAGGGCCGGGGAGCTGTTTTTT

D: TRBD2
V: TRBV11-3
size: few
J: TRBJ2-3
CDR3: CASSLGLYGDTQYF
DNA: TGTGCCAGCAGCTTGGGACTATACGGGGATACGCAGTATTTT

D: -
V: TRBV18
size: -
J: TRBJ2-1
CDR3: CASSPPPGAVYWDEQFF
DNA: TGTGCCAGCTCACCACCCCCTGGTGCGGTCTACTGGGATGAGCAGTTCTTC

D: TRBD1
V: TRBV6-2/TRBV6-3
size: few
J: TRBJ1-2
CDR3: CASSYRTGHYGYTF
DNA: TGTGCCAGCAGTTACCGGACAGGGCACTATGGCTACACCTTC

D: -
V: TRBV3-1
size: -
J: TRBJ1-2
CDR3: CASSQGGGAGGYTF
DNA: TGTGCCAGCAGCCAAGGAGGGGGGGCAGGCGGCTACACCTTC

D: -
V: TRBV2
size: -
J: TRBJ2-3
CDR3: CATLGTGDTQYF
DNA: TGTGCTACCCTGGGGACCGGGGATACGCAGTATTTT

D: TRBD1
V: TRBV7-8
size: -
J: TRBJ2-7
CDR3: CASSAPRTGAYEQYF
DNA: TGTGCCAGCAGCGCACCCCGGACAGGGGCCTACGAGCAGTACTTC

D: -
V: TRBV6-1
size: few
J: TRBJ2-5
CDR3: CASSVWGSKTQYF
DNA: TGTGCCAGTTCGGTGTGGGGTTCGAAGACCCAGTACTTC

D: TRBD2
V: TRBV4-1
size: -
J: TRBJ2-3
CDR3: CASSAIAGGEDTQYF
DNA: TGCGCCAGCAGCGCAATAGCGGGGGGAGAAGATACGCAGTATTTT

D: TRBD1
V: TRBV30
size: few
J: TRBJ2-5
CDR3: CAWSTTGGGETQYF
DNA: TGTGCCTGGAGTACTACAGGGGGCGGCGAGACCCAGTACTTC

D: -
V: TRBV5-1
size: few
J: TRBJ2-3
CDR3: CASSLRKAGFHTDTQYF
DNA: TGCGCCAGCAGCTTGAGGAAAGCGGGTTTTCACACAGATACGCAGTATTTT

D: -
V: TRBV14
size: -
J: TRBJ2-5
CDR3: CASSQDVTAKEETQYF
DNA: TGTGCCAGCAGCCAAGATGTTACAGCCAAAGAAGAGACCCAGTACTTC

D: TRBD1
V: TRBV5-1
size: -
J: TRBJ1-2
CDR3: CASRDFLGQGAMSYGYTF
DNA: TGCGCCAGCAGGGATTTTCTGGGACAGGGGGCCATGAGCTATGGCTACACCTTC

D: -
V: TRBV7-3
size: -
J: TRBJ2-3
CDR3: CASSKGGQTDTQYF
DNA: TGTGCCAGCAGTAAGGGGGGCCAGACAGATACGCAGTATTTT

D: -
V: TRBV20-1
size: -
J: TRBJ2-1
CDR3: CSAPALGSEQFF
DNA: TGCAGTGCCCCCGCCCTTGGATCGGAGCAGTTCTTC

D: -
V: TRBV12-5
size: few
J: TRBJ1-2
CDR3: CASGNLGTNGYTF
DNA: TGTGCTAGTGGTAACCTCGGGACGAATGGCTACACCTTC

D: TRBD1
V: TRBV3-1
size: -
J: TRBJ1-6
CDR3: CASTPEGTGNSPLHF
DNA: TGTGCCAGCACCCCTGAGGGGACAGGGAATTCACCCCTCCACTTT

D: -
V: TRBV5-1
size: few
J: TRBJ1-2
CDR3: CASSLGLRYGYTF
DNA: TGCGCCAGCAGCTTGGGACTCCGCTATGGCTACACCTTC

D: -
V: TRBV30
size: few
J: TRBJ2-2
CDR3: CAWRGASGVAGGLFF
DNA: TGTGCCTGGAGAGGGGCTTCAGGGGTCGCCGGGGGTCTGTTTTTT

D: -
V: TRBV2
size: few
J: TRBJ2-2
CDR3: CASFAGELFF
DNA: TGTGCCAGCTTTGCCGGGGAGCTGTTTTTT

D: -
V: TRBV5-1
size: few
J: TRBJ2-4
CDR3: CASSRALDGGNIQYF
DNA: TGCGCCAGCAGCCGCGCACTAGATGGCGGAAACATTCAGTACTTC

D: -
V: TRBV7-2
size: -
J: TRBJ2-5
CDR3: CASSRPVTGTQYF
DNA: TGTGCCAGCAGCCGACCAGTAACAGGGACCCAGTACTTC

D: -
V: TRBV24-1
size: -
J: TRBJ2-1
CDR3: CATSDFRSSYNEQFF
DNA: TGTGCCACCAGTGATTTCAGGAGCTCCTACAATGAGCAGTTCTTC

D: -
V: TRBV12-3/TRBV12-4
size: -
J: TRBJ2-1
CDR3: CASSPGGPVNEQFF
DNA: TGTGCCAGCAGCCCCGGGGGACCGGTGAATGAGCAGTTCTTC

D: -
V: TRBV7-3
size: -
J: TRBJ2-3
CDR3: CASSLTPWLANTDTQYF
DNA: TGTGCCAGCAGCTTAACCCCCTGGCTAGCGAACACAGATACGCAGTATTTT

D: -
V: TRBV27
size: -
J: TRBJ1-2
CDR3: CASSLRGDSYGYTF
DNA: TGTGCCAGCAGTTTAAGGGGGGATAGCTATGGCTACACCTTC

D: -
V: TRBV12-3/TRBV12-4
size: many
J: TRBJ1-5
CDR3: CASSFGANQPQHF
DNA: TGTGCCAGCAGTTTCGGGGCGAATCAGCCCCAGCATTTT

D: TRBD2
V: TRBV11-2
size: many
J: TRBJ2-2
CDR3: CASSATGTSGGSPNTGELFF
DNA: TGTGCCAGCAGCGCAACCGGGACTAGCGGGGGGTCTCCGAACACCGGGGAGCTGTTTTTT

D: TRBD2
V: TRBV11-1
size: -
J: TRBJ2-1
CDR3: CASSRTSGGAFSYNEQFF
DNA: TGTGCCAGCAGCAGGACTAGCGGGGGGGCCTTCTCCTACAATGAGCAGTTCTTC

D: TRBD1
V: TRBV4-3
size: few
J: TRBJ2-1
CDR3: CASSQVPGQVSYNEQFF
DNA: TGCGCCAGCAGCCAAGTCCCGGGACAGGTCTCCTACAATGAGCAGTTCTTC

D: TRBD1
V: TRBV4-1
size: -
J: TRBJ1-1
CDR3: CASSQEPPDRLGVGTEAFF
DNA: TGCGCCAGCAGCCAAGAGCCTCCGGACAGGTTGGGCGTAGGCACTGAAGCTTTCTTT

D: -
V: TRBV7-9
size: -
J: TRBJ2-6
CDR3: CASTLASGANVLTF
DNA: TGTGCCAGCACCTTGGCCTCTGGGGCCAACGTCCTGACTTTC

D: -
V: TRBV5-4
size: -
J: TRBJ2-3
CDR3: CASSLASAQPTDTQYF
DNA: TGTGCCAGCAGCTTGGCCTCGGCCCAACCCACAGATACGCAGTATTTT

D: -
V: TRBV20-1
size: -
J: TRBJ1-1
CDR3: CSATTTGKNTEAFF
DNA: TGCAGTGCAACAACGACGGGAAAGAACACTGAAGCTTTCTTT